This entry lists 25 T cell receptor beta chains sequenced from one sample in a study of PD-L1 blockade in urothelial cancer. Measured with immunoSEQ multiplex PCR; TCRdb has only the in-frame clones, and not every one. In the table there are around 14,000 clones, roughly 88% of which are singletons. The sample consisted of PBMCs, taken around atezolizumab (anti-PD-L1) treatment. The receptors derive from a man in his 70s with urothelial cancer.

J is TRBJ1-2 and V is TRBV5-1, with TRBD1 matching over 9 bases. V was clipped by 4 bases and J by 2 bases; unmatched bases: 6. Germline lookup yields CDR1 SGHRS and CDR2 YFSETQ. This CDR3 spans 15 amino acids. CDR3 residues: CASSIWTGVNYGYTF. The CDR3 nucleotides read TGCGCCAGCAGCATATGGACAGGGGTAAACTATGGCTACACCTTC.

The count of this clone is one. The rearrangement joins TRBV19 to TRBJ1-1, with 9 bases aligning to TRBD1. The CDR3 is made up of 16 amino acids. With V trimmed by 6 bases and J by 1 base, 9 bases remained unmatched. CDR1 LNHDA and CDR2 SQIVND come from the germline V gene (reference sequence). The CDR3 protein is CASSLSQGAENTEAFF. CDR3 in DNA: TGTGCCAGTAGCCTATCACAGGGGGCTGAGAACACTGAAGCTTTCTTT.

The V and J genes are TRBV10-3 and TRBJ1-2; 8 bases line up with TRBD1. The V gene's germline CDR1 is ENHRY and CDR2 SYGVKD. The trim removed 2 bases at V and 6 bases at J, leaving 2 bases unmatched. The CDR3 runs 13 residues. CDR3 amino acids: CAISEQTGDGYTF. The CDR3 DNA is TGTGCCATCAGTGAGCAGACAGGGGATGGCTACACCTTC.

The genes are TRBV6-1 and TRBJ2-7, with 7 bases that match TRBD1. The V segment lost 2 bases and the J segment 3 bases; nucleotides outside the gene matches: 7. This CDR3 spans 15 amino acids. From germline, CDR1 is MNHNS and CDR2 SASEGT. CDR3 region: CASSESGTEHYEQYF. The CDR3 nucleotides read TGTGCCAGCAGTGAATCAGGGACAGAACACTACGAGCAGTACTTC.

CDR3 DNA: TGTGCCAGCAGCCCACAGGGGGCTCCCGATCAGCCCCAGCATTTT. Amino acid sequence: CASSPQGAPDQPQHF. This sequence joins TRBV6-6 and TRBJ1-5, with 9 bases fitting TRBD1. The CDR3 is 15 residues long. The germline CDR1 and CDR2 sequences are MNHNY and SVGAGI (reference sequence). The V and J ends lost 6 bases and 5 bases, in that order; junction bases with no gene match: 8.

The genes are TRBV7-9 and TRBJ1-1, with D hard to call. The V end was cut by 5 bases, the J end by 7 bases, with 11 bases between. Germline CDR1 SEHNR, CDR2 FQNEAQ (reference sequence). The CDR3 has 12 residues. DNA for the CDR3: TGTGCCAGCAGCCTTAGTGCACGTGAAGCTTTCTTT. This gives the protein CASSLSAREAFF.

This sequence joins TRBV25-1 and TRBJ1-1; 7 bases are shared with TRBD1. Germline assignment: CDR1 MGHDK and CDR2 SYGVNS. J gave up 4 bases and V 5 bases, and 13 bases lay outside the gene matches. The CDR3 loop spans 16 amino acids. CDR3 sequence reads: CASSPQDRVLGTEAFF. The DNA for the CDR3 is TGTGCCAGCAGTCCCCAAGACAGGGTTTTGGGCACTGAAGCTTTCTTT.

The sample holds one count of this clone. The chain carries TRBV7-9 and TRBJ2-1; maybe TRBD1 (6 bases). V was cut by 2 bases and J by 9 bases, with 11 bases left in between. This CDR3 region has 13 residues. Germline V gives CDR1 SEHNR, CDR2 FQNEAQ (reference sequence). DNA for the CDR3: TGTGCCAGCAGCTTATTTGGGGGCCGTGAGCAGTTCTTC. Protein sequence: CASSLFGGREQFF.

V usage is TRBV4-1 and J usage is TRBJ1-1; D remains unclear. The CDR3 is 14 amino acids. Germline V gives CDR1 MGHRA, CDR2 YSYEKL. Between the trimmed V and J ends, which lost 0 bases and 5 bases, there was a span of 10 bases. CDR3: CASSQEVGGTEAFF. CDR3 coding DNA: TGCGCCAGCAGCCAAGAAGTAGGAGGGACTGAAGCTTTCTTT.

This CDR3 is CASSGSDRVGIEQYF. The CDR3, as DNA: TGCGCCAGCAGCGGGAGCGACAGGGTTGGGATCGAGCAGTACTTC. The V gene is TRBV5-1, the J gene TRBJ2-7; 7 positions agree with TRBD1. The germline gives CDR1 SGHRS, CDR2 YFSETQ. The CDR3 covers 15 residues. With V trimmed by 4 bases and J by 6 bases, 13 bases remained unmatched.

The V and J genes are TRBV2 and TRBJ1-5; D is undetermined. CDR3 size: 13 residues. With 2 bases removed from V and 4 bases from J, the gap between germline ends came to 6 bases. Germline values: CDR1 SNHLY, CDR2 FYNNEI. The CDR3 loop is CASSEWENQPQHF. In DNA form, the CDR3 reads TGTGCCAGCAGTGAATGGGAGAATCAGCCCCAGCATTTT.

The chain is built from TRBV30 and TRBJ1-2; TRBD1 matches at 9 bases. This CDR3 has 13 amino acids. Trimming took 3 bases from V and 2 from J; bases not matched to a gene: 1. CDR1 is GTSNPN and CDR2 is SVGIG in the germline V gene (reference sequence). CDR3 sequence: CAWRGQGNYGYTF. In DNA, the CDR3 is TGTGCCTGGAGAGGACAGGGGAACTATGGCTACACCTTC.

V gene TRBV29-1 combines with J gene TRBJ2-3; D may be TRBD2 (5 bases). Trimming removed 4 bases from V and 5 bases from J, with 13 bases in between. The CDR3 is 13 amino acids. Germline CDR1 reads SQVTM; CDR2 reads ANQGSEA. The CDR3 reads CSVAGSAGDTQYF. The CDR3 nucleotides read TGCAGCGTTGCCGGTAGCGCGGGAGATACGCAGTATTTT.

The chain uses TRBV6-4 and TRBJ2-1, with D possibly being TRBD1 (5 bases). The CDR3 covers 14 residues. In germline, CDR1 is MRHNA, CDR2 SNTAGT. The V end lost 0 bases, the J end lost 7 bases, and 10 bases lay between the germline ends. The DNA of the CDR3 is TGTGCCAGCAGTGACTCGCCAGGGCAGAATGAGCAGTTCTTC. Its protein is CASSDSPGQNEQFF.

In DNA form, the CDR3 reads TGTGCCAGTAGTATAGATCTTGCCGGGACAGCCCGTTCACCCCTCCACTTT. Protein product: CASSIDLAGTARSPLHF. The chain recombines TRBV19 with TRBJ1-6, with TRBD1 matching 7 bases. Trimming removed 0 bases from V and 9 bases from J; junction bases left unmatched: 11. The germline gives CDR1 LNHDA, CDR2 SQIVND (reference sequence). This CDR3 spans 17 amino acids.

CDR3 protein: CASSRSGDNSPLHF. The DNA of the CDR3 is TGCGCCAGCAGCCGCTCAGGGGATAATTCACCCCTCCACTTT. The V gene is TRBV5-1, the J gene TRBJ1-6; tentative D call: TRBD1 (6 bases). The CDR3 has 14 amino acids. Germline CDR1 and CDR2: SGHRS and YFSETQ. Trimming cost V 4 bases and J 5 bases, with 10 bases left between them.

The genes are TRBV2 and TRBJ1-1; D unresolved. V dropped 4 bases and J dropped 5 bases, with 11 bases sitting between them. The CDR3 covers 13 residues. CDR1 is SNHLY and CDR2 is FYNNEI in the germline V gene. The CDR3 here is CASSVYRGTEAFF. In DNA, the CDR3 is TGTGCCAGCAGTGTCTATCGTGGTACTGAAGCTTTCTTT. The entire variable domain, with the rest obtained from reference TRBV2 and TRBJ1-1, is as follows: EPEVTQTPSHQVTQMGQEVILRCVPISNHLYFYWYRQILGQKVEFLVSFYNNEISEKSEIFDDQFSVERPDGSNFTLKIRSTKLEDSAMYFCASSVYRGTEAFFGQGTRLTVV.

The rearrangement uses TRBV7-9 and TRBJ2-5; 7 positions match TRBD1. V was clipped by 5 bases and J by 3 bases; unmatched bases: 12. CDR1 and CDR2 from the germline V gene are SEHNR and FQNEAQ (reference sequence). This CDR3 region has 16 residues. The CDR3 coding sequence is TGTGCCAGCAGCCCTCCTCAGGGGGAAGCAGAAGAGACCCAGTACTTC. This sequence encodes CASSPPQGEAEETQYF.

The V gene is TRBV2, the J gene TRBJ2-1, with D possibly matching TRBD2 (6 bases). The CDR3 consists of 16 residues. The V and J ends lost 6 bases and 0 bases respectively, with 15 bases between them. In germline, CDR1 is SNHLY, CDR2 FYNNEI. The CDR3 loop reads CASRLADRSSYNEQFF. In DNA, the CDR3 is TGTGCCAGCAGATTAGCGGATCGTAGCTCCTACAATGAGCAGTTCTTC.

The gene calls are TRBV5-1 and TRBJ1-1; no reliable D call. Trimming cost V 0 bases and J 4 bases, with 13 bases left between them. The CDR3 is 15 amino acids. Germline values: CDR1 SGHRS, CDR2 YFSETQ. CDR3 in amino acids: CASSLASRRGTEAFF. In DNA form, the CDR3 reads TGCGCCAGCAGCTTGGCTTCCAGGCGGGGCACTGAAGCTTTCTTT. Combining the CDR3 with reference TRBV5-1 and TRBJ1-1 gives the whole variable domain KAGVTQTPRYLIKTRGQQVTLSCSPISGHRSVSWYQQTPGQGLQFLFEYFSETQRNKGNFPGRFSGRQFSNSRSEMNVSTLELGDSALYLCASSLASRRGTEAFFGQGTRLTVV.

In this sample, this clone turned up a few times. The chain is built from TRBV5-6 and TRBJ2-7; TRBD2 aligns across 8 bases. The CDR3 covers 14 residues. Germline trimming cut 6 bases from V and 0 bases from J; bases unmatched to any gene: 5. Germline CDR1 is SGHDT and CDR2 is YYEEEE. Here the CDR3 reads CASTTGTSSYEQYF. In nucleotides, the CDR3 is TGTGCCAGCACCACCGGGACTAGCTCCTACGAGCAGTACTTC.

The chain employs TRBV5-1 and TRBJ2-1; 8 nucleotides agree with TRBD2. CDR3 length equals 14 residues. V gave up 1 base and J gave up 5 bases; unmatched junction bases: 2. Germline CDR1 SGHRS, CDR2 YFSETQ. The CDR3 DNA reads as TGCGCCAGCAGCTTGCGGGGGGGCGACAATGAGCAGTTCTTC. It encodes CASSLRGGDNEQFF.

The chain is built from TRBV2 and TRBJ1-2; the D gene is possibly TRBD1 (5 bases). Trimming took 7 bases from V and 2 from J, leaving 14 bases between them. The germline V gene has CDR1 SNHLY and CDR2 FYNNEI. The CDR3 has 14 amino acids. CDR3 sequence (DNA): TGTGCCAGCAAGGTTGGGGGGTTAAACTATGGCTACACCTTC. Translated: CASKVGGLNYGYTF. The variable domain in full, with the rest retrieved from reference TRBV2 and TRBJ1-2, is EPEVTQTPSHQVTQMGQEVILRCVPISNHLYFYWYRQILGQKVEFLVSFYNNEISEKSEIFDDQFSVERPDGSNFTLKIRSTKLEDSAMYFCASKVGGLNYGYTFGSGTRLTVV.

The V and J genes are TRBV19 and TRBJ1-2, with D possibly being TRBD1 (5 bases). Deletions cut 5 bases from V and 4 bases from J, with 11 bases between. Germline CDR1 reads LNHDA; CDR2 reads SQIVND (reference sequence). CDR3 length equals 13 residues. The CDR3 reads CASSSRTIYGYTF. CDR3 DNA sequence: TGTGCCAGTAGTTCACGGACAATCTATGGCTACACCTTC. The full variable domain, completed using reference TRBV19 and TRBJ1-2, is DGGITQSPKYLFRKEGQNVTLSCEQNLNHDAMYWYRQDPGQGLRLIYYSQIVNDFQKGDIAEGYSVSREKKESFPLTVTSAQKNPTAFYLCASSSRTIYGYTFGSGTRLTVV.

This chain joins TRBV27 and TRBJ2-1; TRBD2 agrees at 8 bases. Germline V gene sequence: CDR1 MNHEY, CDR2 SMNVEV (reference sequence). Losses at the gene ends were 1 base for V and 5 bases for J; bases not matched to a gene: 19. This CDR3 comprises 20 residues. CDR3 in DNA: TGTGCCAGCAGTTTATTTTCGGGGGGGCCCACGCCCTGGGGTCACAATGAGCAGTTCTTC. The encoded protein is CASSLFSGGPTPWGHNEQFF.